This T cell receptor beta chain was recorded in a study of blood T cell repertoires in COVID-19. On the study more broadly: The analysed material was cDNA or gDNA that came from T cells, B-cell-depleted T cells, or PBMCs.

Germline V gene data show CDR1 as GTSNPN and CDR2 as SVGIG (reference sequence). With 0 bases removed from V and 8 bases from J, the gap between germline ends came to 14 bases. The CDR3 is made up of 14 amino acids. As processed by the authors: Estimation of nucleated cell counts relied on the amplification of reference gene primers. Profiled with immunoSEQ multiplex PCR; TCRdb holds only in-frame clones, not every one. From that table come the V and J calls and clone size; the DNA was used to work out D and trimming. Seen here are more than 55,000 clones, around 88% observed once, and the top ten hold less than 5%.

Sequenced input: peripheral blood. The rearrangement uses TRBV30 and TRBJ2-1; D possibly corresponds to TRBD2 (6 bases). This TCR derives from a man in his fifties or sixties with acute or convalescent COVID-19. DNA of the CDR3: TGTGCCTGGAGTGTACTTAGCTGGGGGGATGAGCAGTTCTTC. Translation: CAWSVLSWGDEQFF.